Listed below are T cell receptor beta chains from one sample, sequenced in a study of T cell responses to AZD1222 COVID-19 vaccine. The repertoire was sequenced with immunoSEQ multiplex PCR; TCRdb's copy has only in-frame clones and lacks some. Of 85,000 or so clones listed, around 84% are singletons. Sequencing used peripheral blood, obtained 28 days after the second AZD1222 dose. The receptors come from an adult who received the AZD1222 COVID-19 vaccine. The conserved cysteine and the conserved F or W are not part of the CDR3 here. The order of the fields is clone size, J gene, V gene, CDR3 protein. Some rows have no size entry. The others give once, few or many, or a class for an expanded clone.

clone_size: -
j_call: TRBJ2-2
v_call: TRBV13
cdr3_aa: ASSLWSGELF

clone_size: -
j_call: TRBJ1-5
v_call: TRBV30
cdr3_aa: AWSVQVGAQPQH

clone_size: -
j_call: TRBJ2-7
v_call: TRBV30
cdr3_aa: AWSDRGRGEQY

clone_size: -
j_call: TRBJ2-1
v_call: TRBV15
cdr3_aa: ATSLQGNRF

clone_size: few
j_call: TRBJ1-2
v_call: TRBV12-3/TRBV12-4
cdr3_aa: ASSGGVRYGYT

clone_size: once
j_call: TRBJ1-1
v_call: TRBV25-1
cdr3_aa: ASRGQGGTEAF

clone_size: -
j_call: TRBJ2-1
v_call: TRBV6-5
cdr3_aa: ASSPGPYNEQF

clone_size: -
j_call: TRBJ2-7
v_call: TRBV10-3
cdr3_aa: AISGYSDYGNEQY

clone_size: -
j_call: TRBJ1-2
v_call: TRBV12-3/TRBV12-4
cdr3_aa: ASRTGGGGYT

clone_size: -
j_call: TRBJ1-1
v_call: TRBV5-1
cdr3_aa: ASSRDTAMNTEAF

clone_size: -
j_call: TRBJ2-7
v_call: TRBV19
cdr3_aa: ASSTGQSYEQY

clone_size: -
j_call: TRBJ1-5
v_call: TRBV30
cdr3_aa: AWTRQGGTRSNQPQH

clone_size: -
j_call: TRBJ2-1
v_call: TRBV24-1
cdr3_aa: ATSDFKDLAF

clone_size: -
j_call: TRBJ1-2
v_call: TRBV6-6
cdr3_aa: ASSLSRASGYT

clone_size: few
j_call: TRBJ1-3
v_call: TRBV7-2
cdr3_aa: ASSPTIGMGNTIY

clone_size: -
j_call: TRBJ1-2
v_call: TRBV7-9
cdr3_aa: ASSRTGGGYGYT

clone_size: -
j_call: TRBJ1-2
v_call: TRBV7-9
cdr3_aa: ASSPWTANYGYT

clone_size: -
j_call: TRBJ2-3
v_call: TRBV13
cdr3_aa: ASSLGLYSADTQY

clone_size: -
j_call: TRBJ2-1
v_call: TRBV7-9
cdr3_aa: ASGRDSHTEQF

clone_size: -
j_call: TRBJ2-1
v_call: TRBV11-3
cdr3_aa: ASSRSDNEQF

clone_size: -
j_call: TRBJ2-7
v_call: TRBV5-1
cdr3_aa: ASSLTPRRDRGAEQY

clone_size: -
j_call: TRBJ2-1
v_call: TRBV7-8
cdr3_aa: ASSRPPGDEQF

clone_size: -
j_call: TRBJ2-6
v_call: TRBV18
cdr3_aa: ASSPAGGGGANVLT

clone_size: -
j_call: TRBJ2-7
v_call: TRBV19
cdr3_aa: ASSIKTSSYEQY

clone_size: -
j_call: TRBJ2-2
v_call: TRBV6-2/TRBV6-3
cdr3_aa: ASSPGRANTGELF

clone_size: -
j_call: TRBJ1-2
v_call: TRBV19
cdr3_aa: ASSIDRSAGAAGGGYT

clone_size: -
j_call: TRBJ1-5
v_call: TRBV9
cdr3_aa: ASSATGGAGQPQH

clone_size: -
j_call: TRBJ1-5
v_call: TRBV2
cdr3_aa: ASSGQGRGNQPQH

clone_size: -
j_call: TRBJ2-2
v_call: TRBV19
cdr3_aa: ASSARTSGRAWELF

clone_size: once
j_call: TRBJ1-1
v_call: TRBV6-6
cdr3_aa: ASRAMDGGNTEAF

clone_size: -
j_call: TRBJ2-5
v_call: TRBV29-1
cdr3_aa: SVVGVKTQY

clone_size: -
j_call: TRBJ2-2
v_call: TRBV15
cdr3_aa: ATSRGDSLRGELF

clone_size: -
j_call: TRBJ2-6
v_call: TRBV9
cdr3_aa: ASTNGHSGANVLT

clone_size: -
j_call: TRBJ1-6
v_call: TRBV19
cdr3_aa: ASSDYGQGASPLH

clone_size: -
j_call: TRBJ1-1
v_call: TRBV28
cdr3_aa: ASSFRQGWTEAF

clone_size: -
j_call: TRBJ2-7
v_call: TRBV29-1
cdr3_aa: SVHGGRPYEQY

clone_size: few
j_call: TRBJ1-1
v_call: TRBV4-1
cdr3_aa: ASSQFPRGARNTEAF

clone_size: -
j_call: TRBJ2-7
v_call: TRBV6-1
cdr3_aa: ASSEARQVPLPHEQY

clone_size: -
j_call: TRBJ2-2
v_call: TRBV5-1
cdr3_aa: ASSLHTGELF

clone_size: -
j_call: TRBJ2-7
v_call: TRBV27
cdr3_aa: ASSTRRAPEYEQY